The next 30 T cell receptor beta chains were all read from a single sample in a study of CD8+CD57+ T cells in acquired aplastic anemia. CDR3 and TCR beta VDJ profiling relied on genomic DNA as the template. Using its own MiXCR run on the reads, TCRdb lists one record per CDR3 protein. This sample yields about 470,000 distinct CDR3 sequences, of which approximately 33% are seen a single time; less than 1% belongs to the top ten. CD8+CD57+ cell expansion, shown by flow cytometry, had occurred in the patients selected for sequencing. Material for sequencing was sorted CD4+, CD8+, or CD8+CD57+ T cells (not recorded which) from PBMCs. The receptors derive from a human donor with aplastic anemia.

As for this clonotype: Germline and junction disagree at one end, which may indicate a read error. V and J are TRBV7-8 and TRBJ2-3; TRBD1 aligns across 8 bases. Germline V CDR1 and CDR2: SGHVS, FQNEAQ. This CDR3 contains 16 residues. CDR3 sequence (DNA): TGTGCCAGCGGCTTACTCGGACAGGGTGGCGCAGATACGCAGTATTTT. This encodes CASGLLGQGGADTQYF.

V and J are TRBV20-1 and TRBJ2-5; TRBD2 is a possible D gene (6 bases). CDR3 length: 12 amino acids. CDR1 is DFQATT and CDR2 is SNEGSKA in the germline V gene (reference sequence). V lost 6 bases, J lost 4 bases, and 12 bases lay in between. The CDR3 DNA follows: TGCAGTGCCAAAAGGAGGGGAGAGACCCAGTACTTC. This sequence encodes CSAKRRGETQYF.

This clonotype was counted at least ten times. This sequence joins TRBV7-2 and TRBJ1-2, with a possible D match to TRBD1 (5 bases). The CDR3 runs to 15 residues. Germline-derived CDR1 and CDR2 are SGHTA and FQGNSA. V was pared by 6 bases and J by 0 bases, with 14 bases between. CDR3 in DNA: TGTGCCAGCAGGGCGACAGAGAACCCTAACTATGGCTACACCTTC. It is translated as CASRATENPNYGYTF.

The CDR3 nucleotides read TGTGCCAGCTCACCGCCGGGAGGCCTCACCGGGGAGCTGTTTTTT. Amino acid sequence: CASSPPGGLTGELFF. V is TRBV18 and J is TRBJ2-2; 7 nucleotides line up with TRBD2. Germline V gene lookup returns CDR1 KGHSH and CDR2 LQKENI. This CDR3 is 15 amino acids long. V lost 3 bases, J lost 4 bases, and 5 bases stayed unmatched.

With respect to this clonotype: One end of the junction varies from germline; a read error may be responsible. The chain is built from TRBV6-1 and TRBJ1-4; TRBD1 is a possible D gene (6 bases). Germline V gene sequence: CDR1 MNHNS, CDR2 SASEGT. This CDR3 region has 16 residues. The CDR3 here is CASRERQAGTNEKLFF. The CDR3 region has the DNA TGTGCCAGCAGGGAGCGACAGGCTGGGACTAATGAAAAACTGTTCTTT.

This clonotype was picked up many times. The rearrangement links TRBV12-3 or TRBV12-4 to TRBJ1-2; TRBD1 matches 8 bases. V shed 5 bases, J shed 6 bases, and the junction held 11 bases outside the gene matches. The CDR3 has 15 amino acids. Here the CDR3 reads CASSLPGTGGHGYTF. In nucleotides, the CDR3 is TGTGCCAGCAGTCTCCCAGGAACAGGGGGGCATGGCTACACCTTC.

V is TRBV10-3 and J is TRBJ1-2; a possible D gene is TRBD1 (5 bases). The germline CDR1 and CDR2 sequences are ENHRY and SYGVKD. The CDR3 is made up of 15 amino acids. The V end was cut by 3 bases, the J end by 9 bases, with 20 bases between. CDR3: CAISEGAGAGFSYTF. The CDR3 coding sequence is TGTGCCATCAGTGAAGGGGCTGGGGCAGGATTTAGCTACACCTTC.

This clonotype was recorded many times. The chain joins TRBV7-2 to TRBJ1-5, with D possibly TRBD1 on 6 matching bases. The CDR3 length is 16 residues. Between the trimmed V and J ends, which lost 4 bases and 2 bases, there was a span of 15 bases. The germline CDR1 and CDR2 sequences are SGHTA and FQGNSA. The DNA for the CDR3 is TGTGCCAGCAGCTCCGGGGGGGCGAGGGGCAATCAGCCCCAGCATTTT. Encoded protein: CASSSGGARGNQPQHF.

In its sample, this clonotype was seen a few times. This chain uses TRBV12-3 or TRBV12-4 with TRBJ1-3; D is ambiguous. The CDR3 length is 14 residues. V was shortened by 5 bases and J by 0 bases, with 8 bases between the two germline ends. CDR3 sequence reads: CASSGEYSGNTIYF. The DNA of the CDR3 is TGTGCCAGCAGTGGGGAATACTCTGGAAACACCATATATTTT.

The V gene is TRBV12-3 or TRBV12-4, the J gene TRBJ2-7; perhaps TRBD2 as D (7 bases). This CDR3 comprises 11 residues. Trimming took 3 bases from V and 12 from J, leaving 12 bases between them. CDR3 bases: TGTGCCAGCAGTTTGGGGGGGCGTCTGTACTTC. This sequence encodes CASSLGGRLYF.

This clonotype was recorded at least ten times. This chain connects TRBV7-2 to TRBJ1-2; D remains ambiguous. The CDR3 is made up of 15 amino acids. Germline lookup yields CDR1 SGHTA and CDR2 FQGNSA. The V end lost 1 base, the J end lost 5 bases, and 14 bases lay between the germline ends. CDR3 coding DNA: TGTGCCAGCAGCTTAGGGTCGCGGGCGGAGTATGGCTACACCTTC. This codes for CASSLGSRAEYGYTF. Drawing the rest from reference TRBV7-2 and TRBJ1-2, the complete variable domain is GAGVSQSPSNKVTEKGKDVELRCDPISGHTALYWYRQSLGQGLEFLIYFQGNSAPDKSGLPSDRFSAERTGGSVSTLTIQRTQQEDSAVYLCASSLGSRAEYGYTFGSGTRLTVV.

This clonotype was seen repeatedly, ten times or more. The J gene is TRBJ1-2, the V gene TRBV19; maybe TRBD1 (5 bases). The CDR3 loop spans 13 amino acids. The V and J ends lost 4 bases and 2 bases respectively, with 8 bases between them. From germline, CDR1 is LNHDA and CDR2 SQIVND (reference sequence). The DNA of the CDR3 is TGTGCCAGTAGTACGAGGGACAACTATGGCTACACCTTC. Its protein product is CASSTRDNYGYTF.

To note about this clonotype: Given a much more abundant clone one base away, this may be a read error. The rearrangement joins TRBV11-1 to TRBJ2-7; 7 nucleotides match TRBD1. V gave up 2 bases and J gave up 9 bases; unmatched junction bases: 10. The CDR3 extends over 14 amino acids. CDR1 and CDR2 from the germline V gene are SGHAT and FQDESV (reference sequence). CDR3 sequence reads: CASSLLSGGHGQYF. CDR3 coding DNA: TGTGCCAGCAGCTTATTATCAGGGGGACACGGGCAGTACTTC.

In its sample, this clonotype was seen many times. The V call is TRBV20-1, the J call TRBJ2-7, with unresolved D. Deletions cut 3 bases from V and 6 bases from J, with 12 bases between. The CDR3 runs to 12 residues. The germline V gene encodes CDR1 DFQATT and CDR2 SNEGSKA (reference sequence). CDR3 nucleotide sequence: TGCAGTGCTAGTGGCCAGGCCCGCGAGCAGTACTTC. This translates into CSASGQAREQYF.

This clonotype was counted ten times or more. The chain is built from TRBV19 and TRBJ1-6, with D possibly TRBD1 on 6 matching bases. The V end lost 5 bases, the J end lost 5 bases, and 13 bases lay between the germline ends. Germline CDR1 and CDR2: LNHDA and SQIVND (reference sequence). There are 15 residues in the CDR3. As DNA, the CDR3 is TGTGCCAGTAGTGACTACAGGGACCATAATTCACCCCTCCACTTT. Translated, it gives CASSDYRDHNSPLHF.

This clonotype was picked up one time. The chain links TRBV5-8 to TRBJ2-7, with a tentative D call TRBD2 (5 bases). V lost 7 bases and J lost 2, with 10 bases in between. Germline CDR1 SGHTS, CDR2 YDEGEE. CDR3 length: 12 residues. This CDR3 is CASPGLAYEQYF. CDR3 nucleotide sequence: TGTGCCAGCCCAGGACTGGCCTACGAGCAGTACTTC.

This clonotype was seen a single time. Just one base apart from a much larger clone, this may be a read error. V and J are TRBV15 and TRBJ2-1; no clear D. Germline V lookup: CDR1 LNHNV, CDR2 YYDKDF (reference sequence). Trimming shortened V by 4 bases and J by 0 bases, and 10 bases separated the two germline ends. CDR3 size: 15 residues. This CDR3 reads CATSTTPSSYNEQFF. The DNA for the CDR3 is TGTGCCACCAGCACGACCCCAAGCTCCTACAATGAGCAGTTCTTC.

There are many counts of this clonotype. The rearrangement uses TRBV10-3 and TRBJ2-5; 7 positions match TRBD1. V dropped 5 bases and J dropped 5; count of bases not matched to a gene: 5. The CDR3 contains 13 residues. CDR1 ENHRY and CDR2 SYGVKD come from the germline V gene. DNA for the CDR3: TGTGCCATCAGTATCGACAGGGTGGAGACCCAGTACTTC. Its protein is CAISIDRVETQYF.

The chain links TRBV5-1 to TRBJ2-7, with TRBD1 matching over 10 bases. Losses at the gene ends were 0 bases for V and 5 bases for J; bases not matched to a gene: 5. This CDR3 has 15 residues. The germline V gene encodes CDR1 SGHRS and CDR2 YFSETQ. In DNA form, the CDR3 reads TGCGCCAGCAGCTTGGCGGACAGGGGGACCAACGAGCAGTACTTC. This sequence encodes CASSLADRGTNEQYF.

The genes are TRBV19 and TRBJ1-5; 9 positions match TRBD1. The CDR3 is 14 amino acids. Germline V CDR1 and CDR2: LNHDA, SQIVND (reference sequence). V trimming: 7 bases; J trimming: 2 bases; junction bases outside the gene matches: 3. Here the CDR3 DNA reads TGTGCCAGTATGACAGGGGGAGGCAATCAGCCCCAGCATTTT. Amino acid sequence: CASMTGGGNQPQHF.

The chain couples TRBV6-1 to TRBJ1-6, with D hard to call. The V gene's germline CDR1 is MNHNS and CDR2 SASEGT. Trimming stripped 9 bases from V and 9 bases from J, with 15 bases between. The CDR3 extends over 13 amino acids. CDR3 DNA: TGTGCCAGTTCACGGGGTACCTTTTCACCCCTCCACTTT. This codes for CASSRGTFSPLHF.

This clonotype was found a few times. The germline gene is not matched at one end of the junction; a read error may be the cause. The rearrangement uses TRBV25-1 and TRBJ2-3, with 13 positions matching TRBD2. Germline lookup yields CDR1 MGHDK and CDR2 SYGVNS. The CDR3 contains 17 residues. The CDR3 spells CASSARGLAGNTDTQYF. DNA for the CDR3: TGTGCCAGTAGTGCTCGGGGACTAGCGGGAAACACAGATACGCAGTATTTT.

The chain has TRBV5-4 and TRBJ1-2; 7 nucleotides match TRBD1. The CDR3 sequence is 15 residues long. J lost 6 bases, V lost 4 bases, and 12 bases had no gene match. Germline lookup yields CDR1 SGHNT and CDR2 YYREEE (reference sequence). This CDR3 reads CASSPVSRGLHGYTF. CDR3 DNA: TGTGCCAGCAGCCCGGTTTCAAGGGGGCTACATGGCTACACCTTC.

The table lists this clonotype with a few counts. The V gene is TRBV11-1, the J gene TRBJ2-7, with D maybe TRBD1 (6 bases). The V end was cut by 5 bases, the J end by 3 bases, with 11 bases between. Looked up from germline, CDR1 is SGHAT and CDR2 is FQDESV (reference sequence). The CDR3 loop spans 13 amino acids. The CDR3 sequence is CASSPGRGYEQYF. CDR3 sequence (DNA): TGTGCCAGCAGCCCCGGCAGGGGCTACGAGCAGTACTTC.

Only a few counts were recorded for this clonotype. The genes are TRBV19 and TRBJ2-1, with D perhaps TRBD1 or TRBD2 (6 bases each). CDR1 and CDR2 from the germline V gene are LNHDA and SQIVND (reference sequence). The CDR3 runs to 14 residues. The V gene lost 2 bases and the J gene lost 5 bases, with 10 bases spanning the gap. CDR3 coding DNA: TGTGCCAGTAGTATATGGGGGGCCCACAATGAGCAGTTCTTC. Amino acid sequence: CASSIWGAHNEQFF. Together with reference TRBV19 and TRBJ2-1, the CDR3 gives the full variable domain: DGGITQSPKYLFRKEGQNVTLSCEQNLNHDAMYWYRQDPGQGLRLIYYSQIVNDFQKGDIAEGYSVSREKKESFPLTVTSAQKNPTAFYLCASSIWGAHNEQFFGPGTRLTVL.

This clonotype has more than one count but fewer than ten. The chain is built from TRBV14 and TRBJ1-2, with 7 bases fitting TRBD1. Losses at the gene ends were 8 bases for V and 6 bases for J; bases not matched to a gene: 12. Germline V gene data show CDR1 as SGHDN and CDR2 as FVKESK. This CDR3 region has 14 residues. The CDR3 sequence is CASSPNGQGDGYTF. CDR3 sequence (DNA): TGTGCCAGCTCACCAAACGGGCAGGGGGATGGCTACACCTTC. Full variable domain (missing parts from reference TRBV14 and TRBJ1-2): EAGVTQFPSHSVIEKGQTVTLRCDPISGHDNLYWYRRVMGKEIKFLLHFVKESKQDESGMPNNRFLAERTGGTYSTLKVQPAELEDSGVYFCASSPNGQGDGYTFGSGTRLTVV.

This clonotype was found many times. The chain uses TRBV19 and TRBJ2-7, with D maybe TRBD2 (6 bases). Germline V lookup: CDR1 LNHDA, CDR2 SQIVND (reference sequence). The ends were cut back, 1 base at V and 6 bases at J, with 19 bases in the middle. The CDR3 is made up of 16 amino acids. In DNA, the CDR3 is TGTGCCAGTAGTATAGGTAGGGGCCTCCTCGGGAGCGAGCAGTACTTC. Translated: CASSIGRGLLGSEQYF. Based on the CDR3 plus reference TRBV19 and TRBJ2-7, the full variable domain is DGGITQSPKYLFRKEGQNVTLSCEQNLNHDAMYWYRQDPGQGLRLIYYSQIVNDFQKGDIAEGYSVSREKKESFPLTVTSAQKNPTAFYLCASSIGRGLLGSEQYFGPGTRLTVT.

This clonotype was seen ten or more times. The rearrangement joins TRBV10-3 to TRBJ1-2; the D is unclear. The germline CDR1 and CDR2 sequences are ENHRY and SYGVKD. V was trimmed by 0 bases and J by 6 bases, leaving 14 bases between them. The CDR3 is 15 residues long. This CDR3 is CAISESVKSFDGYTF. CDR3 bases: TGTGCCATCAGTGAGTCTGTCAAGAGCTTCGATGGCTACACCTTC.

This clonotype was counted a few times. This chain connects TRBV20-1 to TRBJ2-3, with 10 bases lining up with TRBD2. V lost 5 bases to trimming and J lost 3 bases; unmatched junction nucleotides: 5. Germline V gives CDR1 DFQATT, CDR2 SNEGSKA (reference sequence). This CDR3 is 14 amino acids long. CDR3 nucleotides: TGCAGTGCTCGAACTAGCGGGATAACAGATACGCAGTATTTT. Its translation is CSARTSGITDTQYF.

Notes on this clonotype: A much larger clone differs from this one at a single base, so this may be a read error. The CDR3 loop is CASGPSTSGRDTQYF. The CDR3, as DNA: TGTGCCAGCGGCCCGTCAACTAGCGGGAGAGATACGCAGTATTTT. This chain links TRBV11-1 with TRBJ2-3; TRBD2 agrees at 11 bases. CDR1 and CDR2 (germline): SGHAT, FQDESV (reference sequence). The ends lost 8 bases at V and 5 bases at J; junction bases unmatched: 9. This CDR3 region has 15 residues.